Listed here are 16 T cell receptor beta chains from one sample, sequenced in a study of shared clonotypes between healthy human individuals. Profiled with immunoSEQ multiplex PCR; TCRdb holds only in-frame clones, not every one. This table has 2 million to 3 million clones, 93% appearing once. Sequenced input: naive CD4+ T cells from PBMCs. This sample's subset: CD45RA+ positively selected. These receptors originate from a man aged 18 to 30 in good health. Some clones in this sample may be carry-over from other donors' samples.

This clone was recorded only once. V gene TRBV4-1 combines with J gene TRBJ1-6, with 7 bases matching TRBD1. CDR3 size: 14 residues. J was trimmed by 5 bases and V by 4 bases; bases with no gene match: 2. The germline gives CDR1 MGHRA, CDR2 YSYEKL. For the CDR3, the DNA is TGCGCCAGCAGCCGCGGGACAGATAATTCACCCCTCCACTTT. It specifies CASSRGTDNSPLHF.

A word on this clone: Other DNA sequences of this sample code for an identical CDR3. J is TRBJ2-3 and V is TRBV15; maybe TRBD1 (5 bases). Germline V gene sequence: CDR1 LNHNV, CDR2 YYDKDF (reference sequence). The length of the CDR3 is 15 residues. V lost 3 bases to trimming and J lost 0 bases, with 10 bases between them. The CDR3 sequence: CATSRRQLSTDTQYF. CDR3 DNA: TGTGCCACCAGCAGGAGACAGCTTAGCACAGATACGCAGTATTTT. Combining the CDR3 with reference TRBV15 and TRBJ2-3 gives the whole variable domain DAMVIQNPRYQVTQFGKPVTLSCSQTLNHNVMYWYQQKSSQAPKLLFHYYDKDFNNEADTPDNFQSRRPNTSFCFLDIRSPGLGDTAMYLCATSRRQLSTDTQYFGPGTRLTVL.

The chain carries TRBV27 and TRBJ2-1, with D hard to call. CDR3 length: 17 amino acids. Deletions cut 5 bases from V and 0 bases from J, with 17 bases between. Germline V lookup: CDR1 MNHEY, CDR2 SMNVEV (reference sequence). CDR3 in amino acids: CASSPYQSVSSYNEQFF. DNA for the CDR3: TGTGCCAGCAGTCCCTACCAATCGGTTAGCTCCTACAATGAGCAGTTCTTC.

The chain employs TRBV7-6 and TRBJ2-7; TRBD2 agrees at 8 bases. CDR1 and CDR2 from the germline V gene are SGHVS and FNYEAQ. CDR3 length: 14 residues. Germline trimming cut 0 bases from V and 2 bases from J; bases unmatched to any gene: 0. The CDR3 sequence: CASSLATSAYEQYF. The CDR3 coding sequence is TGTGCCAGCAGCTTAGCGACTAGCGCCTACGAGCAGTACTTC.

The rearrangement uses TRBV13 and TRBJ2-3, with D uncertain. The ends were cut back, 4 bases at V and 3 bases at J, with 11 bases in the middle. The CDR3 loop spans 14 amino acids. Germline V gives CDR1 PRHDT, CDR2 FYEKMQ (reference sequence). CDR3 amino acids: CASSWIEATDTQYF. The CDR3 bases are TGTGCCAGCAGCTGGATTGAGGCAACAGATACGCAGTATTTT.

V is TRBV2 and J is TRBJ2-5, with TRBD2 identical over 7 bases. The better agreement between TRBJ2-7 and the DNA end casts doubt on the J call. Germline V CDR1 and CDR2: SNHLY, FYNNEI. There are 14 residues in the CDR3. The CDR3 coding sequence is TGTGCCAGCGGGAGGGCGGGAGAGGTCCACGAGCAGTACTTC. Translated: CASGRAGEVHEQYF.

The V call is TRBV28, the J call TRBJ2-3; 9 bases fit TRBD1. CDR3 length: 14 amino acids. The germline CDR1 and CDR2 sequences are MDHEN and SYDVKM. V lost 10 bases and J lost 6; bases outside the gene matches: 11. CDR3 in amino acids: CATGQGVLGDTQYF. The CDR3 DNA reads TGTGCCACGGGACAGGGCGTCCTCGGGGATACGCAGTATTTT.

The chain has TRBV14 and TRBJ2-7; 9 nucleotides align to TRBD1. CDR3 length: 15 amino acids. With V trimmed by 4 bases and J by 2 bases, 6 bases remained unmatched. The germline CDR1 and CDR2 sequences are SGHDN and FVKESK. The CDR3 protein is CASSRLGTGTYEQYF. The DNA for the CDR3 is TGTGCCAGCAGCCGCTTAGGGACAGGGACCTACGAGCAGTACTTC.

As to this clone: The identical CDR3 is also encoded by other nucleotide sequences in the sample. This rearrangement joins TRBV28 to TRBJ2-1; 11 nucleotides match TRBD2. Germline V lookup: CDR1 MDHEN, CDR2 SYDVKM. V was clipped by 4 bases and J by 3 bases; unmatched bases: 2. The CDR3 loop spans 15 amino acids. CDR3 loop: CASSSTSGGYNEQFF. CDR3 nucleotide sequence: TGTGCCAGCAGTTCCACTAGCGGGGGCTACAATGAGCAGTTCTTC.

The chain combines TRBV28 with TRBJ1-3; D not resolved. The V gene lost 8 bases and the J gene lost 4 bases, with 9 bases spanning the gap. The germline gives CDR1 MDHEN, CDR2 SYDVKM. This CDR3 comprises 12 residues. The CDR3 spells CASEGNGNTIYF. In DNA, the CDR3 is TGTGCCAGCGAGGGTAACGGAAACACCATATATTTT.

The chain employs TRBV10-3 and TRBJ2-1; 15 bases align to TRBD2. The trim removed 3 bases at V and 8 bases at J, leaving 8 bases unmatched. CDR1 and CDR2 (germline): ENHRY, SYGVKD. This CDR3 is 17 amino acids long. In DNA form, the CDR3 reads TGTGCCATCAGTGAAGGGACTAGCGGGAGGCTGTGGGATGAGCAGTTCTTC. Translating gives CAISEGTSGRLWDEQFF.

The CDR3 is CASSDSGGIWTEAFF. DNA of the CDR3: TGTGCCAGCAGTGACTCGGGGGGAATTTGGACTGAAGCTTTCTTT. V gene TRBV6-1 combines with J gene TRBJ1-1; TRBD1 is a possible D gene (5 bases). Germline-derived CDR1 and CDR2 are MNHNS and SASEGT. Trimming took 3 bases from V and 5 from J, leaving 16 bases between them. This CDR3 region has 15 residues.

CDR3: CASRIYNEQFF. The CDR3, as DNA: TGTGCCAGCAGAATCTACAATGAGCAGTTCTTC. This chain connects TRBV27 to TRBJ2-1; D is ambiguous. The length of the CDR3 is 11 residues. Trimming removed 6 bases from V and 3 bases from J, with 3 bases in between. The V gene's germline CDR1 is MNHEY and CDR2 SMNVEV (reference sequence).

The rearrangement uses TRBV7-2 and TRBJ1-1; a possible D gene is TRBD1 (5 bases). V lost 1 base, J lost 4 bases, and 16 bases lay in between. CDR1 and CDR2 (germline): SGHTA, FQGNSA. The CDR3 spans 16 residues. The DNA of the CDR3 is TGTGCCAGCAGCTTAGGTCGTTCCGGGGGTTTCACTGAAGCTTTCTTT. As protein: CASSLGRSGGFTEAFF.

V is TRBV28 and J is TRBJ1-5, with a tentative D call TRBD1 (6 bases). The V gene lost 1 base and the J gene lost 1 base, with 11 bases spanning the gap. Looked up from germline, CDR1 is MDHEN and CDR2 is SYDVKM. This CDR3 has 16 amino acids. The CDR3, as DNA: TGTGCCAGCAGTTTATACAGGGAATGGAGCAATCAGCCCCAGCATTTT. It codes for CASSLYREWSNQPQHF.

Details on this clone: This sample includes further DNA sequences coding for the same CDR3. The chain combines TRBV2 with TRBJ2-1, with 12 bases aligning to TRBD2. Losses at the gene ends were 6 bases for V and 0 bases for J; bases not matched to a gene: 3. The V gene's germline CDR1 is SNHLY and CDR2 FYNNEI. The CDR3 has 16 amino acids. CDR3 in DNA: TGTGCCAGCAGCCTGACTAGCGGGAGCTCCTACAATGAGCAGTTCTTC. It specifies CASSLTSGSSYNEQFF.